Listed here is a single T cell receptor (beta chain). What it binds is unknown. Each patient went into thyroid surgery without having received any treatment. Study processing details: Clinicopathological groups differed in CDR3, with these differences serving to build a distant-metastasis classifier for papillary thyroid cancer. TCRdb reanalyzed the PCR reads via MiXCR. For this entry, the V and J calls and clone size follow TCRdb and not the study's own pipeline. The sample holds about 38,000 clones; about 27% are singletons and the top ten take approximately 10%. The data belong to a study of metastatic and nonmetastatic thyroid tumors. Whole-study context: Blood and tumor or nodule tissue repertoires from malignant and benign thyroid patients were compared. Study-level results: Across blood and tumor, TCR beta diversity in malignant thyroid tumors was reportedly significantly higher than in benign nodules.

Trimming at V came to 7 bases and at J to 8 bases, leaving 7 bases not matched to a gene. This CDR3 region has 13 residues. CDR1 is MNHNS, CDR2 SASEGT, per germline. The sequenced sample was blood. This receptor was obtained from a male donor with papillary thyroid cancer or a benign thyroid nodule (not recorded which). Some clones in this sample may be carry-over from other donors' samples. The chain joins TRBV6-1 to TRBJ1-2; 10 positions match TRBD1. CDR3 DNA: TGTGCCAGCACCCTTGGGGACAGGGGCGGCTACACCTTC. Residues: CASTLGDRGGYTF.